The clone carrying this T cell receptor (beta chain) was counted many times. The entry originates in a study of regulatory T cells in long-lasting Graves disease. The CDR3 covers 14 residues. V lost 6 bases, J lost 4 bases, and 7 bases stayed unmatched. The germline CDR1 and CDR2 sequences are DFQATT and SNEGSKA (reference sequence). Building the TCR beta libraries relied on iRepertoire HTBI primers, and CDR3 regions underwent Arm-PCR. TCRdb reanalysed the multiplex PCR reads using MiXCR and keeps one entry per CDR3 protein. This table has about 420,000 distinct CDR3 sequences, less than 20% appearing once. Time point described: newly diagnosed GD, antithyroid drugs for less than 3 months. There was RNA extracted from PBMCs, and the TCR library was made from it. These records were also assigned to another study, of T cells in Graves' hyperthyroidism and ophthalmopathy. That paper adds: HTBI primers were employed in a first-round RT-PCR of the TCR CDR3.

The chain has TRBV20-1 and TRBJ1-5, with 9 nucleotides matching TRBD1. The material sequenced was peripheral blood mononuclear cells (PBMCs), taken at new diagnosis, from a patient treated with antithyroid drugs. This receptor was taken from a woman between 18 and 29 years old with Graves disease. The CDR3 DNA is TGCAGTGCCAAACCGGGACAGGGAAATCAGCCCCAGCATTTT. This encodes CSAKPGQGNQPQHF.